This T cell receptor (beta chain) was obtained from a study of T cells expressing NK-cell markers. CDR1 is SGDLS and CDR2 is YYNGEE in the germline V gene. This CDR3 contains 14 residues. The cDNA for TCR beta came from 5'RACE template switching with UMIs. From its re-call of the 5' RACE reads, TCRdb lists each CDR3 protein once, without DNA. The sample table sets out 400,000 to 500,000 distinct CDR3 sequences. Sequenced sample: blood T cells: a sorted CD56 or NKG2C T cell subset, CD4+ or CD8+ T cells, or bulk PBMC T cells (not recorded which). V gene TRBV9 combines with J gene TRBJ2-7. This TCR derives from a woman between 18 and 75 years old in good health. CDR3 residues: CASSERQDSYEQYF.